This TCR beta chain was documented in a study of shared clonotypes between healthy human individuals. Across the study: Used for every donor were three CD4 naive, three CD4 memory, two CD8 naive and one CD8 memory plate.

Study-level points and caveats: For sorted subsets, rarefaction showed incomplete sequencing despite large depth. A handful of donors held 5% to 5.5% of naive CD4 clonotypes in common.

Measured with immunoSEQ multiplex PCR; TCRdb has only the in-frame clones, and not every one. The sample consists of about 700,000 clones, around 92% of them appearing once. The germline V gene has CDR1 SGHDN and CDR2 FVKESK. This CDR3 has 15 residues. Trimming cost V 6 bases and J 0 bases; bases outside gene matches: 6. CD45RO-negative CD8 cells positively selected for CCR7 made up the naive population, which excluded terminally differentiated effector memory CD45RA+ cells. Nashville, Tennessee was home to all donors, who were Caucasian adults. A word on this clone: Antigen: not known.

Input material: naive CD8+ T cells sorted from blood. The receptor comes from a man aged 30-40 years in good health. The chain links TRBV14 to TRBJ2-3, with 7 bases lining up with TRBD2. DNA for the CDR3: TGTGCCAGCAGGGTGAGCGGGACTAGCACAGATACGCAGTATTTT. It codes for CASRVSGTSTDTQYF.